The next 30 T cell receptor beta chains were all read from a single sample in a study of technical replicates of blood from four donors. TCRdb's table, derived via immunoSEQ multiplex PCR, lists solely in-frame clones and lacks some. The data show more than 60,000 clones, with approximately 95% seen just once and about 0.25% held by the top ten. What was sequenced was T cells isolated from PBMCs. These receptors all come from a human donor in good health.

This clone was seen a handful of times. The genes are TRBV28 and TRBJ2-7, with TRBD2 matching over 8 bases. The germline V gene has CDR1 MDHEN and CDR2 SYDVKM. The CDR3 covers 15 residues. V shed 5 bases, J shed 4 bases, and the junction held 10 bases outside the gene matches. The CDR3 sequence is CASSNTGTSLYEQYF. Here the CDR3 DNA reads TGTGCCAGCAGTAATACCGGGACTAGTTTGTACGAGCAGTACTTC.

As DNA, the CDR3 is TGTGCCAGCAGCTCAGGACTAGAGGGCTACGAGCAGTACTTC. Translated: CASSSGLEGYEQYF. The chain joins TRBV9 to TRBJ2-7, with 7 bases aligning to TRBD2. The V gene's germline CDR1 is SGDLS and CDR2 YYNGEE. The trim removed 4 bases at V and 3 bases at J, leaving 7 bases unmatched. This CDR3 is built from 14 residues.

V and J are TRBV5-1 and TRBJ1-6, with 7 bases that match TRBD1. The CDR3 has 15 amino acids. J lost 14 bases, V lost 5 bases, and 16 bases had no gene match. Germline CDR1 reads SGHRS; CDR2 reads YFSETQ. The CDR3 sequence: CASRIGQANPGALHF. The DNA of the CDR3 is TGCGCCAGCAGGATTGGACAGGCTAACCCTGGGGCCCTCCACTTT.

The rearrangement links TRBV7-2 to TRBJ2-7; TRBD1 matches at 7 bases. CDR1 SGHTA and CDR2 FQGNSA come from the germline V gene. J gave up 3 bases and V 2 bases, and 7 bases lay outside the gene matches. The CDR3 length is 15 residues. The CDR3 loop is CASSLPSQGNYEQYF. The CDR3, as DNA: TGTGCCAGCAGCTTACCGTCACAGGGGAACTACGAGCAGTACTTC.

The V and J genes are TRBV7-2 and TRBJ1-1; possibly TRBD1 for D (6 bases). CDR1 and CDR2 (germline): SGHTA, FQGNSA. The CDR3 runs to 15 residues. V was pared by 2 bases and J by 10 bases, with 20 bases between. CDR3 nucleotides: TGTGCCAGCAGCTTACCCGCAGGGGCGACAACGGGAGCTTTCTTT. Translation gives CASSLPAGATTGAFF.

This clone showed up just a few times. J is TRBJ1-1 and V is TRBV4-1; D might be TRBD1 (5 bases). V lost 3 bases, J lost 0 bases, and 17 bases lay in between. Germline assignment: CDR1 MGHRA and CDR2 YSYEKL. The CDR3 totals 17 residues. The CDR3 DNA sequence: TGCGCCAGCAGCCATCTGGGGAGGGGACGGATGAACACTGAAGCTTTCTTT. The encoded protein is CASSHLGRGRMNTEAFF.

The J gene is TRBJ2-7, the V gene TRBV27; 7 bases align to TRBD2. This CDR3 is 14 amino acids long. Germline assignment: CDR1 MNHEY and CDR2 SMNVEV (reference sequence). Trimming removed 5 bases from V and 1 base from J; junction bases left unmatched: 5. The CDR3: CASSPWGGSYEQYF. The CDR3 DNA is TGTGCCAGCAGTCCCTGGGGGGGATCCTACGAGCAGTACTTC.

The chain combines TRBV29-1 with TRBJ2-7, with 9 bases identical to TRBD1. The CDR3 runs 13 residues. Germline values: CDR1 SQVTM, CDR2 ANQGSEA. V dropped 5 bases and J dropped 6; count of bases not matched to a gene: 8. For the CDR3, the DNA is TGCAGCGTTTTGACAGGGGGTTTGCGCGAGCAGTACTTC. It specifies CSVLTGGLREQYF.

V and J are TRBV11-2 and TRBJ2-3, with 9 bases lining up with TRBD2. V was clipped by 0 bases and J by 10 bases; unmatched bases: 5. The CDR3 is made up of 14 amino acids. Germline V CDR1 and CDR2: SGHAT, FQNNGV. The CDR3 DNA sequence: TGTGCCAGCAGCTTAGAGCTAGCGGGATGGGCGCAGTATTTT. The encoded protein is CASSLELAGWAQYF.

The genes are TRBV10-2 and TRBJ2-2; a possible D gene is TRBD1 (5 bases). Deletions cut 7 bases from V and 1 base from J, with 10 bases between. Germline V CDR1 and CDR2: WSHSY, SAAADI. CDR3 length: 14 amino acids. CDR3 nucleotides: TGCGCCAGCAATGGGCAGGGGAACACCGGGGAGCTGTTTTTT. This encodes CASNGQGNTGELFF.

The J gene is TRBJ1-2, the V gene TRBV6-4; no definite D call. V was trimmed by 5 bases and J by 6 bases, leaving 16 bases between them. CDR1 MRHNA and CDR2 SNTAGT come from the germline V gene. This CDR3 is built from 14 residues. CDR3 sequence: CASSHVYMGDGYTF. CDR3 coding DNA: TGTGCCAGCAGTCATGTGTATATGGGAGATGGCTACACCTTC.

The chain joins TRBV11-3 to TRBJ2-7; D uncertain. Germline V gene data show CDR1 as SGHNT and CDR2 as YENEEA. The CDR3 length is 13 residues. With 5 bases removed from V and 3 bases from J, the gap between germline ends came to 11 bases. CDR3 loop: CASSVTEFYEQYF. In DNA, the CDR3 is TGTGCCAGCAGCGTTACAGAATTCTACGAGCAGTACTTC.

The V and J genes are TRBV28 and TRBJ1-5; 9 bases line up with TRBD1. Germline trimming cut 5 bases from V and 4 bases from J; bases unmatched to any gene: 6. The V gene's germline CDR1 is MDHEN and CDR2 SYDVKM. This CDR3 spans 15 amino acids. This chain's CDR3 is CASSITGTGNQPQHF. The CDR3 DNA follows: TGTGCCAGCAGTATTACCGGGACAGGGAATCAGCCCCAGCATTTT.

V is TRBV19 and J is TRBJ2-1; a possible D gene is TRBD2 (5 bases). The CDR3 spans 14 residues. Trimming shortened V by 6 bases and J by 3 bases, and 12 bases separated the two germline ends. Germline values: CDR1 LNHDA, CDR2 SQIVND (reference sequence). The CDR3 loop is CASRPGSHYNEQFF. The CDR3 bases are TGTGCCAGTAGGCCGGGAAGTCACTACAATGAGCAGTTCTTC. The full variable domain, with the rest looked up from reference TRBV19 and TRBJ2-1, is DGGITQSPKYLFRKEGQNVTLSCEQNLNHDAMYWYRQDPGQGLRLIYYSQIVNDFQKGDIAEGYSVSREKKESFPLTVTSAQKNPTAFYLCASRPGSHYNEQFFGPGTRLTVL.

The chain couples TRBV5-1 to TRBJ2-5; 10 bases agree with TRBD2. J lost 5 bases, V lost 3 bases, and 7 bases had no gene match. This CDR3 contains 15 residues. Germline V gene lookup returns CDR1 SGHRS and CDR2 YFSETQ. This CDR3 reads CASSWASGSGETQYF. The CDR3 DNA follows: TGCGCCAGCAGCTGGGCTAGCGGGAGTGGGGAGACCCAGTACTTC.

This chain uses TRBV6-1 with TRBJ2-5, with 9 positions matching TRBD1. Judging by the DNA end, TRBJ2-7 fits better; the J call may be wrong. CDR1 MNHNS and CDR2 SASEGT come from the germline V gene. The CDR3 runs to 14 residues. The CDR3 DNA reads TGTGCCAGCAGTCGGACAGGGGAAATCTACGAGCAGTACTTC. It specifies CASSRTGEIYEQYF.

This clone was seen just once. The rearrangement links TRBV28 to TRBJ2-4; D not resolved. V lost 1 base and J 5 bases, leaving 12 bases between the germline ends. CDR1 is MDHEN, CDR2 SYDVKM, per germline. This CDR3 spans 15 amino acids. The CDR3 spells CASSLYSSFQNIQYF. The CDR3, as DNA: TGTGCCAGCAGTTTATATAGTTCCTTCCAAAACATTCAGTACTTC.

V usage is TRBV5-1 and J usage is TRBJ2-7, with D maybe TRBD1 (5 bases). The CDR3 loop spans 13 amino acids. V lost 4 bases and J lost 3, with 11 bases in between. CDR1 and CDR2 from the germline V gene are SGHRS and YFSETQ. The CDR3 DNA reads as TGCGCCAGCAGCATCGACAGAATCTACGAGCAGTACTTC. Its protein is CASSIDRIYEQYF.

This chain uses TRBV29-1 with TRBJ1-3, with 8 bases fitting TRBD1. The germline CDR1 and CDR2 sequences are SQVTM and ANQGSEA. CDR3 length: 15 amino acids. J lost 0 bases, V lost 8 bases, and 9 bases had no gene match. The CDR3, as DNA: TGCAGCTTTAGGACAGGGCTTAGCTCTGGAAACACCATATATTTT. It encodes CSFRTGLSSGNTIYF.

The CDR3 reads CASSPTGVPYSNQPQHF. The CDR3 nucleotides are TGTGCCAGCAGTCCTACAGGGGTCCCCTATAGCAATCAGCCCCAGCATTTT. This sequence joins TRBV27 and TRBJ1-5; TRBD1 aligns across 7 bases. Germline V gives CDR1 MNHEY, CDR2 SMNVEV (reference sequence). Unmatched junction bases numbered 10, after V lost 5 bases and J lost 0 bases. The CDR3 has 17 amino acids.

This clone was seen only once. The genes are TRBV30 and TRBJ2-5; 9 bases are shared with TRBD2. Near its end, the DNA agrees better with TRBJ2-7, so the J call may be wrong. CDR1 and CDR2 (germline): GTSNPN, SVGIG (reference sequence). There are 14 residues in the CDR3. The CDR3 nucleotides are TGTGCCTGGAGCCTTAGCGGGGGCTCCTACGAGCAGTACTTC. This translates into CAWSLSGGSYEQYF.

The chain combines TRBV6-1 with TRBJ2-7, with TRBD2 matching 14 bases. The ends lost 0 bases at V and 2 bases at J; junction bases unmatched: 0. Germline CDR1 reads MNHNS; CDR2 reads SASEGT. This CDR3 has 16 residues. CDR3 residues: CASSEAGLAGAYEQYF. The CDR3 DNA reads TGTGCCAGCAGTGAAGCGGGACTAGCGGGGGCCTACGAGCAGTACTTC.

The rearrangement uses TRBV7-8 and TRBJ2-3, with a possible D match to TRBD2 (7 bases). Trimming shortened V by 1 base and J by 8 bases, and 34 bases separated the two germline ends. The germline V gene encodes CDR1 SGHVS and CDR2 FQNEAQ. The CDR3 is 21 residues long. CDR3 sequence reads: CASSLEVWGGAQFETAVTQYF. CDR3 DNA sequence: TGTGCCAGCAGCTTAGAAGTGTGGGGGGGCGCGCAATTCGAAACAGCGGTTACGCAGTATTTT.

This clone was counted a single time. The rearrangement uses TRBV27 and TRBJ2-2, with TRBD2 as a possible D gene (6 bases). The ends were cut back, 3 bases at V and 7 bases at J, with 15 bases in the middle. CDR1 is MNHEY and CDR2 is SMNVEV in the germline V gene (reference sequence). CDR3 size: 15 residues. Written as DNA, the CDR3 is TGTGCCAGCAGTTTCGGGGGTCAAGTGGTCGGGGAGCTGTTTTTT. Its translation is CASSFGGQVVGELFF.

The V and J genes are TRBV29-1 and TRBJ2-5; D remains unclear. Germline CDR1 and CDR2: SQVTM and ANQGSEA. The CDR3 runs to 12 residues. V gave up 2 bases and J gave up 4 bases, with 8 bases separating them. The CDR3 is CSVEPPGETQYF. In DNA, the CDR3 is TGCAGCGTTGAACCCCCGGGAGAGACCCAGTACTTC.

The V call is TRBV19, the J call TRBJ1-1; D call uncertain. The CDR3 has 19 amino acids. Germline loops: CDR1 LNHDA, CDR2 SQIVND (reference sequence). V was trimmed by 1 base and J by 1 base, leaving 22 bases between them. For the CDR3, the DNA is TGTGCCAGTAGTATAGTTACGGGAAGAGTTTACCCGGCGAACACTGAAGCTTTCTTT. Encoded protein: CASSIVTGRVYPANTEAFF.

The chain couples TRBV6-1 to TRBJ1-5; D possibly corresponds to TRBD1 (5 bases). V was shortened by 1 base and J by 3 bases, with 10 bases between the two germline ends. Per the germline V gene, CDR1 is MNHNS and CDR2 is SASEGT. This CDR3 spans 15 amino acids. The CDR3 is CASSEVGRDNQPQHF. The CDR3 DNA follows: TGTGCCAGCAGTGAAGTAGGCAGGGACAATCAGCCCCAGCATTTT.

The CDR3: CASSSTQGMNTEAFF. CDR3 DNA sequence: TGTGCCAGCAGCTCGACACAGGGCATGAACACTGAAGCTTTCTTT. This chain uses TRBV7-8 with TRBJ1-1, with a possible D match to TRBD1 (6 bases). The germline CDR1 and CDR2 sequences are SGHVS and FQNEAQ. The CDR3 consists of 15 residues. Trimming took 4 bases from V and 0 from J, leaving 12 bases between them.

The CDR3 nucleotides are TGCGCCAGCAGCCAAGAGCAGAGAGACGGAGTAGAGCAGTACTTC. Translated, it gives CASSQEQRDGVEQYF. The chain carries TRBV4-1 and TRBJ2-7; D gene ambiguous. Trimming stripped 0 bases from V and 7 bases from J, with 16 bases between. This CDR3 is 15 amino acids long. CDR1 MGHRA and CDR2 YSYEKL come from the germline V gene.

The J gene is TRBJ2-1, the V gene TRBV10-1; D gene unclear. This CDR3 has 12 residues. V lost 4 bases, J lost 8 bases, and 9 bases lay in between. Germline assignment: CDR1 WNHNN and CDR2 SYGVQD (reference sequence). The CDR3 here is CASSGRVDEQFF. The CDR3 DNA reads TGCGCCAGCAGTGGAAGAGTGGATGAGCAGTTCTTC.